The T cell receptor (beta chain) described here comes from a study of blood T cells in healthy people across ages. Findings and limits, study-wide: Long-lived donors exceeded aged donors in naive CD4+ cells and diversity. Roughly linear declines in TCR beta diversity per million T cells occurred with age.

The CDR3 totals 14 residues. Trimming took off 2 bases at V and 5 bases at J, with 14 bases between the two ends. Germline V gene lookup returns CDR1 DFQATT and CDR2 SNEGSKA (reference sequence). This clonotype was found a few times. The antigen remains undetermined. The donors, healthy Caucasians from Russia, were aged about 6 to 90. Combining a sample-barcoded 5' primer with a J-beta primer mix, a second PCR ran for about 7 to 11 cycles. TCRdb ran MiXCR on the 5' RACE reads and lists one entry per CDR3 protein. Among approximately 800,000 distinct CDR3 sequences listed, around 34% were seen once. This chain connects TRBV20-1 to TRBJ2-3; D is ambiguous. The sequence came from a man aged 18 to 29 in good health. Sequencing input: blood. The CDR3 DNA is TGCAGTGCTAGAAAAGATGGTCCAGGAGATACGCAGTATTTT. It translates to CSARKDGPGDTQYF.